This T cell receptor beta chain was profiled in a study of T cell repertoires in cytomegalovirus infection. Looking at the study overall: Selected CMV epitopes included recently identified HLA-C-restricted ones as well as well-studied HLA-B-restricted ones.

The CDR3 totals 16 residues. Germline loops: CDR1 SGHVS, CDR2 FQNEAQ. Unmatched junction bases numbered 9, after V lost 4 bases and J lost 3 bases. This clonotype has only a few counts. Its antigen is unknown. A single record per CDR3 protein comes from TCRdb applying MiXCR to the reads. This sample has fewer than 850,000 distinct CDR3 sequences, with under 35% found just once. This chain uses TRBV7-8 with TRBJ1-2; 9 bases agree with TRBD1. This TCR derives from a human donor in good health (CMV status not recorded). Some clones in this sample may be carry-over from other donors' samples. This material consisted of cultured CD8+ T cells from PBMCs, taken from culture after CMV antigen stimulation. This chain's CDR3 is CASSSSRDREDYGYTF. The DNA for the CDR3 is TGTGCCAGCAGCTCTTCCCGGGACAGGGAAGACTATGGCTACACCTTC. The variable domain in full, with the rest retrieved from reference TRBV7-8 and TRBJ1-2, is GAGVSQSPRYKVAKRGQDVALRCDPISGHVSLFWYQQALGQGPEFLTYFQNEAQLDKSGLPSDRFFAERPEGSVSTLKIQRTQQEDSAVYLCASSSSRDREDYGYTFGSGTRLTVV.